What follows is one TCR beta chain and its context. Its antigen is unidentified. The data stem from a study of T cell responses to AZD1222 COVID-19 vaccine. Study-wide results and limits: Unmutated variant regions are reportedly the target of nearly half of TCRs that are spike-specific. After the peak T cell response, and only then, were repertoires sampled. Clonal diversity may have been underestimated in mostly white British donors.

This CDR3 contains 13 residues. With 1 base removed from V and 10 bases from J, the gap between germline ends came to 13 bases. From germline, CDR1 is SGHTA and CDR2 FQGNSA. Measured with immunoSEQ multiplex PCR; TCRdb has only the in-frame clones, and not every one. The table has around 140,000 clones, roughly 89% seen once. V gene TRBV7-2 combines with J gene TRBJ1-1; no definite D call. Material: peripheral blood, obtained on day 0 of AZD1222 vaccination. This clonotype was sampled from an adult in good health. In DNA form, the CDR3 reads TGTGCCAGCAGCTTAGGTGTCAGCGGAAGAGCTTTCTTT. Translation: CASSLGVSGRAFF.